The rows below give T cell receptor beta chains drawn from one sample of a study of blood T cell repertoires in COVID-19. Repertoires were generated with immunoSEQ multiplex PCR, while TCRdb's copy carries only in-frame clones and drops some. The sample includes more than 100,000 clones, around 89% of them seen just once. The sequenced material came from peripheral blood. These receptor sequences come from a man between 65 and 85 years old with active COVID-19. Each CDR3 is given with its conserved first and last residue. Fields, in order: clone size, J gene, D gene, V gene, CDR3 DNA, CDR3 protein. The D gene is left open where the match is weak. The size of a clone is reported for some rows only, either as once, few or many, or as a class for expanded clones.

-,TRBJ2-7,-,TRBV20-1,TGCAGTGCTAGACAGTCGGGCGAGCAGTACTTC,CSARQSGEQYF
-,TRBJ1-1,-,TRBV5-1,TGCGCCAGCAGGGAAAGCGGCATGAACACTGAAGCTTTCTTT,CASRESGMNTEAFF
-,TRBJ2-7,TRBD1,TRBV7-9,TGTGCCAGCAGCACTACTTCAGGGGGCGAGCAGTACTTC,CASSTTSGGEQYF
-,TRBJ2-3,-,TRBV5-4,TGTGCCAGCAGCCTCTATATCCGGTCGGATACGCAGTATTTT,CASSLYIRSDTQYF
medium-sized,TRBJ2-3,-,TRBV5-8,TGTGCCAGCAGCTTGGGCGGGTGGGCTACAGATACGCAGTATTTT,CASSLGGWATDTQYF
-,TRBJ2-3,TRBD2,TRBV11-2,TGTGCCAGCAGCTTACGGCCGGGACTAGCGGGAGAAGGAGATACGCAGTATTTT,CASSLRPGLAGEGDTQYF
-,TRBJ2-1,TRBD2,TRBV6-1,TGTGCCAGCAGTGAGGCTAGCGGGAGGTTTAATGAGCAGTTCTTC,CASSEASGRFNEQFF
-,TRBJ2-7,-,TRBV24-1,TGTGCCACCAGTGACCCGGACTCGGCGGGGGAGCAGTACTTC,CATSDPDSAGEQYF
-,TRBJ1-1,-,TRBV7-9,TGTGCCAGCAGCGGACAGGAAGCTTTCTTT,CASSGQEAFF
-,TRBJ2-7,TRBD2,TRBV11-1,TGTGCCAGCAGCTTAGCCCCCGGGAGGGCCCAGTACGAGCAGTACTTC,CASSLAPGRAQYEQYF
-,TRBJ1-4,-,TRBV4-2,TGTGCCAGCAGCCAAGACCCTGCGGGGGAGGGAACAACTAATGAAAAACTGTTTTTT,CASSQDPAGEGTTNEKLFF
-,TRBJ1-1,-,TRBV6-2/TRBV6-3,TGTGCCAGCAGTCGATCCGGGACTCCTCGAGCTGAAGCTTTCTTT,CASSRSGTPRAEAFF